A single sample is the source of the 8 T cell receptor beta chains below, sequenced in a study of blood T cell repertoires in COVID-19. Clones were sequenced by immunoSEQ multiplex PCR, and TCRdb holds only the in-frame ones, with some missing. The profile shows fewer than 100,000 clones, 75% to 85% of them singletons. Sequenced input: peripheral blood. The receptors were gathered from a man aged 65 to 85 with acute or convalescent COVID-19.

J is TRBJ1-5 and V is TRBV19; D not certain. This CDR3 spans 15 amino acids. Looked up from germline, CDR1 is LNHDA and CDR2 is SQIVND (reference sequence). V dropped 5 bases and J dropped 2 bases, with 13 bases sitting between them. The CDR3 DNA reads as TGTGCCAGTAGTCGTCCCAGGACTGGCAATCAGCCCCAGCATTTT. It specifies CASSRPRTGNQPQHF.

The chain uses TRBV5-1 and TRBJ1-3; 8 bases map to TRBD1. V gave up 2 bases and J gave up 1 base; unmatched junction bases: 5. CDR3 length equals 16 residues. The germline CDR1 and CDR2 sequences are SGHRS and YFSETQ. CDR3 nucleotides: TGCGCCAGCAGCTTACGGACAGGGAGGTCTGGAAACACCATATATTTT. The encoded protein is CASSLRTGRSGNTIYF.

CDR3 coding DNA: TGTGCCAGTAGTAAGACAGGGGTCGGACTCTCTGCGAACACCGGGGAGCTGTTTTTT. This sequence encodes CASSKTGVGLSANTGELFF. The rearrangement uses TRBV19 and TRBJ2-2, with 8 nucleotides matching TRBD1. V trimming: 4 bases; J trimming: 0 bases; junction bases outside the gene matches: 13. CDR1 is LNHDA, CDR2 SQIVND, per germline (reference sequence). The CDR3 has 19 residues.

The chain combines TRBV28 with TRBJ2-7; D might be TRBD1 (7 bases). V was trimmed by 5 bases and J by 4 bases, leaving 12 bases between them. The CDR3 spans 13 residues. Germline CDR1 MDHEN, CDR2 SYDVKM. The CDR3 DNA reads TGTGCCAGCAGTGAGGGGGGACAGTACGAGCAGTACTTC. It yields the protein CASSEGGQYEQYF.

The chain links TRBV7-9 to TRBJ2-3; a possible D gene is TRBD1 (6 bases). Trimming shortened V by 3 bases and J by 4 bases, and 11 bases separated the two germline ends. Germline V gives CDR1 SEHNR, CDR2 FQNEAQ (reference sequence). CDR3 size: 14 residues. The CDR3 DNA sequence: TGTGCCAGCAGCTTGTGGGGGCTTGCAGATACGCAGTATTTT. This sequence encodes CASSLWGLADTQYF.

This chain joins TRBV4-1 and TRBJ1-2; 8 bases match TRBD1. The CDR3 consists of 17 residues. Germline V lookup: CDR1 MGHRA, CDR2 YSYEKL. V lost 0 bases, J lost 0 bases, and 6 bases stayed unmatched. DNA of the CDR3: TGCGCCAGCAGCCAAGAAGGCCAGGGGGCTTCTAACTATGGCTACACCTTC. Residues: CASSQEGQGASNYGYTF.

The V gene is TRBV18, the J gene TRBJ1-4; 11 positions match TRBD1. J lost 8 bases, V lost 3 bases, and 5 bases had no gene match. CDR3 length: 15 residues. Germline CDR1 reads KGHSH; CDR2 reads LQKENI. CDR3 in DNA: TGTGCCAGCTCACCGGACAGGGGGCGGGGAGAAAAACTGTTTTTT. Translated: CASSPDRGRGEKLFF.

V and J are TRBV28 and TRBJ1-3; D might be TRBD1 (5 bases). The germline V gene encodes CDR1 MDHEN and CDR2 SYDVKM. This CDR3 comprises 18 residues. The V gene lost 1 base and the J gene lost 4 bases, with 20 bases spanning the gap. In DNA form, the CDR3 reads TGTGCCAGCAGTTTATCACCTCGTACGGCCCGGGGGGGAAACACCATATATTTT. It encodes CASSLSPRTARGGNTIYF.